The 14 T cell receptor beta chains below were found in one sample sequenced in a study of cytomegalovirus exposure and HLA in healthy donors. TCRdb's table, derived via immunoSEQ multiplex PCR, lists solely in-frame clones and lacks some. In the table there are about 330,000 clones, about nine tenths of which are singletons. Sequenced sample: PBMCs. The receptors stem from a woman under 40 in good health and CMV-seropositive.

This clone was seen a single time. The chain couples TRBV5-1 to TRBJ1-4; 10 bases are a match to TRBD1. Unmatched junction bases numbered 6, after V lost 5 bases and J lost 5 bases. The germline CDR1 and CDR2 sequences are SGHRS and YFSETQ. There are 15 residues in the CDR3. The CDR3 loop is CASRSPGQGNEKLFF. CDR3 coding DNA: TGCGCCAGCAGAAGTCCGGGACAGGGGAATGAAAAACTGTTTTTT.

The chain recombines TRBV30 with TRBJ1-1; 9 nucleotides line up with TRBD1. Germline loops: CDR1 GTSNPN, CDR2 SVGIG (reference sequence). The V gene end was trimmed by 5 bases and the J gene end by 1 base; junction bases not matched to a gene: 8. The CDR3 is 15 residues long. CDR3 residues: CAWQPRTGANTEAFF. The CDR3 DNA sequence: TGTGCCTGGCAGCCTAGGACAGGGGCGAACACTGAAGCTTTCTTT. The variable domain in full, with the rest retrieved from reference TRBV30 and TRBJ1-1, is SQTIHQWPATLVQPVGSPLSLECTVEGTSNPNLYWYRQAAGRGLQLLFYSVGIGQISSEVPQNLSASRPQDRQFILSSKKLLLSDSGFYLCAWQPRTGANTEAFFGQGTRLTVV.

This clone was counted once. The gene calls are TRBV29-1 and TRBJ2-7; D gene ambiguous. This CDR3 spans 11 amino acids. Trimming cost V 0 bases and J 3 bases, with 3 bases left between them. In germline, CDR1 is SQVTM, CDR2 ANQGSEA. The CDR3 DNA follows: TGCAGCGTTGAAGAACGCTACGAGCAGTACTTC. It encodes CSVEERYEQYF.

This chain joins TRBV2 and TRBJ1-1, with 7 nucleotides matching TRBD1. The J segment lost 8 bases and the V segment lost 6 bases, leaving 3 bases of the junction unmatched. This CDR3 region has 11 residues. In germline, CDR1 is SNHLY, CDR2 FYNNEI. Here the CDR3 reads CASSPDREAFF. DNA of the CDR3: TGTGCCAGCAGCCCGGACAGGGAAGCTTTCTTT.

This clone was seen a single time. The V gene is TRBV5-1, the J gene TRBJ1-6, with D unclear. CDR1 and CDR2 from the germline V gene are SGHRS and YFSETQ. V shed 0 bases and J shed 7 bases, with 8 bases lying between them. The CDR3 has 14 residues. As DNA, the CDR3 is TGCGCCAGCAGCTTGGATGCACAGAATTCACCCCTCCACTTT. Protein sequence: CASSLDAQNSPLHF.

The CDR3: CASSLSIQNTEAFF. The DNA for the CDR3 is TGTGCCAGCAGTTTATCCATCCAGAACACTGAAGCTTTCTTT. This sequence joins TRBV27 and TRBJ1-1; D gene ambiguous. Germline lookup yields CDR1 MNHEY and CDR2 SMNVEV (reference sequence). V lost 0 bases and J 1 base, leaving 6 bases between the germline ends. This CDR3 contains 14 residues.

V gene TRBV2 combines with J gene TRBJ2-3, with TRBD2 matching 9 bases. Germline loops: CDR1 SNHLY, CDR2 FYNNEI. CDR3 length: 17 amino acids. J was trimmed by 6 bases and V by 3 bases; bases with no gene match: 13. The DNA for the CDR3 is TGTGCCAGCAGTGATCAGGGCCTAGCGGGGCGAGGGGATACGCAGTATTTT. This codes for CASSDQGLAGRGDTQYF. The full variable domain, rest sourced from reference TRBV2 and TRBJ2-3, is EPEVTQTPSHQVTQMGQEVILRCVPISNHLYFYWYRQILGQKVEFLVSFYNNEISEKSEIFDDQFSVERPDGSNFTLKIRSTKLEDSAMYFCASSDQGLAGRGDTQYFGPGTRLTVL.

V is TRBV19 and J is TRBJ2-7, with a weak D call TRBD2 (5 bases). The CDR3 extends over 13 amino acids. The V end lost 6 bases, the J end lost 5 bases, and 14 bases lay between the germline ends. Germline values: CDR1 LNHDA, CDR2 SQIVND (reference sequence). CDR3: CASRTRLSDEQYF. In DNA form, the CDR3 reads TGTGCCAGTAGGACACGACTTAGCGACGAGCAGTACTTC.

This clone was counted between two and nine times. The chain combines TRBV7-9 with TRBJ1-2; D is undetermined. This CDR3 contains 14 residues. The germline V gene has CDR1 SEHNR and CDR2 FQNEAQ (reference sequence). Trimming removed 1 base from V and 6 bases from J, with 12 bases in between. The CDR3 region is CASSLDRRDNGYTF. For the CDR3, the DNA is TGTGCCAGCAGCTTAGACCGACGTGATAATGGCTACACCTTC. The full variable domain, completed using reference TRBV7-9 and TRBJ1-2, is DTGVSQNPRHKITKRGQNVTFRCDPISEHNRLYWYRQTLGQGPEFLTYFQNEAQLEKSRLLSDRFSAERPKGSFSTLEIQRTEQGDSAMYLCASSLDRRDNGYTFGSGTRLTVV.

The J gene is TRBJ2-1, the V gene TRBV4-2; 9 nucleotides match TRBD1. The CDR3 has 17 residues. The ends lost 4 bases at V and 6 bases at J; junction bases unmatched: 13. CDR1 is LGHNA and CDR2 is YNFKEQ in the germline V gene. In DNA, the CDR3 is TGTGCCAGCAGCCTACGATTCCGGGACAGGGTGGGCAATGAGCAGTTCTTC. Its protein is CASSLRFRDRVGNEQFF.

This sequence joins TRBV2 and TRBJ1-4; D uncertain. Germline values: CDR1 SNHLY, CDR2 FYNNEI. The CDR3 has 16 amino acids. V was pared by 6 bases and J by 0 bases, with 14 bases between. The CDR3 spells CASSPNVWATNEKLFF. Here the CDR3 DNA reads TGTGCCAGCAGCCCAAACGTCTGGGCAACTAATGAAAAACTGTTTTTT.

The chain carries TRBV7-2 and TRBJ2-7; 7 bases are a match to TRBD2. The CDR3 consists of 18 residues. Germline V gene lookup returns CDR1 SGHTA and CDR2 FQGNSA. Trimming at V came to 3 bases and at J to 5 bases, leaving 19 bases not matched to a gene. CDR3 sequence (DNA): TGTGCCAGCAGCTTTTCGGGACCAACCGGGACTATCGTTAACGAGCAGTACTTC. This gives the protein CASSFSGPTGTIVNEQYF.

CDR3 coding DNA: TGTGCCAGCAGCCCTTTGGAGGGGGTCAGGAATGGCTACACCTTC. Residues: CASSPLEGVRNGYTF. V usage is TRBV28 and J usage is TRBJ1-2; perhaps TRBD1 as D (6 bases). The CDR3 has 15 residues. Germline-derived CDR1 and CDR2 are MDHEN and SYDVKM. Trimming cost V 6 bases and J 6 bases, with 20 bases left between them.

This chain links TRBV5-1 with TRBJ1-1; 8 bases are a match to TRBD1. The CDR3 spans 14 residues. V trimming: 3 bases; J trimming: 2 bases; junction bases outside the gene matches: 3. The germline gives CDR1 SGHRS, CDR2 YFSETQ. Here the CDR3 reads CASSWTGSNTEAFF. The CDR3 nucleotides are TGCGCCAGCAGCTGGACAGGGTCCAACACTGAAGCTTTCTTT.